This T cell receptor (beta chain) was captured in a study of blood T cell repertoires in COVID-19. Across the whole study: Italy, Spain and the United States were the sources of the convalescent and acute COVID-19 samples. T cells, B-cell-depleted T cells, or PBMCs provided the cDNA or gDNA that served as material.

In the original analysis: For nucleated cells, counts were estimated from reference gene primer amplification. Profiled with immunoSEQ multiplex PCR; TCRdb holds only in-frame clones, not every one. For V, J and clone size, that table is used; D and trimming come from the DNA. The sample lists over 85,000 clones; roughly 86% were seen once. The CDR3 consists of 14 residues. Germline V gene sequence: CDR1 SNHLY, CDR2 FYNNEI. Trimming cost V 5 bases and J 1 base; bases outside gene matches: 3. This sequence originates from a human donor in a cohort sampled during active COVID-19. Sequenced sample: peripheral blood. The J gene is TRBJ2-7, the V gene TRBV2, with 9 positions matching TRBD2. The CDR3 region is CASSKSGGSYEQYF. The CDR3 bases are TGTGCCAGCAGTAAGAGCGGGGGGTCCTACGAGCAGTACTTC.